The clone carrying this TCR beta chain was detected ten times or more. The entry originates in a study of T cells in Graves' hyperthyroidism and ophthalmopathy. Study-level information: Peripheral blood was obtained at initial diagnosis, preceding any treatment.

TCR beta CDR3 regions were amplified from RNA. TCR CDR3 regions were first amplified by RT-PCR with HTBI primers. TCRdb independently ran MiXCR on the multiplex PCR reads; one entry per CDR3 protein. The table has about 600,000 distinct CDR3 sequences, about 14% seen once. The CDR3 contains 15 residues. Unmatched junction bases numbered 11, after V lost 3 bases and J lost 9 bases. Ophthalmopathy cases scored 3 or more on the Clinical Activity Score and 4 or more on NOSPECS grade, with duration below 3 months. Every diagnosis used clinical symptoms, serum thyroxine and TRAb, thyroid ultrasound and orbital computed tomography. PBMCs were collected from an approximately 9 ml volume of fresh peripheral blood.

Sequenced material: blood. The chain uses TRBV12-3 or TRBV12-4 and TRBJ2-1; TRBD2 matches 7 bases. The clonotype originates from a woman aged 18-30 years with Graves' ophthalmopathy. CDR3 nucleotide sequence: TGTGCCAGCAGTTTCGAACTTGGCGGGAGTAGTGAGCAGTTCTTC. Translated: CASSFELGGSSEQFF.